This T cell receptor beta chain appears in the sequencing data of a study of technical replicates of blood from several donors. CDR3 length equals 15 residues. In germline, CDR1 is MDHEN, CDR2 SYDVKM. Trimming took off 1 base at V and 2 bases at J, with 8 bases between the two ends. Libraries were prepared by immunoSEQ multiplex PCR; TCRdb keeps only in-frame clonotypes and omits some of them. The sample has about 80,000 clones; roughly nine tenths are singletons. The specimen sequenced was T cells isolated from PBMCs. This chain joins TRBV28 and TRBJ2-2; D perhaps matches TRBD2 (5 bases). The receptor comes from a human donor in good health. CDR3 DNA: TGTGCCAGCAGTTTATTTGCGGGTAACACCGGGGAGCTGTTTTTT. Translating gives CASSLFAGNTGELFF.